The clone carrying this T cell receptor beta chain occurred a few times. The data are from a study of blood T cell repertoires in COVID-19. After removal of 3 bases from V and 6 bases from J, the junction contained 14 bases not matched to a gene. This CDR3 is built from 17 residues. Germline V gives CDR1 PRHDT, CDR2 FYEKMQ (reference sequence). The data were produced by immunoSEQ multiplex PCR, yet TCRdb's version contains in-frame clones alone and is incomplete. This repertoire shows 210,000 or so clones, approximately 81% found once; its top ten account for just under 9%. Sequenced sample: PBMCs or T cells enriched from blood (not recorded which). This sequence joins TRBV13 and TRBJ1-1; 9 bases fit TRBD1. The sequence came from a woman between 45 and 60 years old with acute COVID-19. The CDR3 nucleotides read TGTGCCAGCAGCTTCCGGATTTTGGGACAGGGAAGGGCTGAAGCTTTCTTT. This translates into CASSFRILGQGRAEAFF.